The rows below give T cell receptor beta chains drawn from one sample of a study of spatial heterogeneity in lung cancer. MiXCR was run by TCRdb on the 5' RACE reads, yielding one entry per CDR3 protein. The sample lists about 23,000 distinct CDR3 sequences, about 6.8% seen once, with about 9.4% in the top ten. Specimen: lung tumor tissue, collected at surgery. These receptors were collected from a male donor with early-stage non-small cell lung cancer. The CDR3 runs from the conserved cysteine through the conserved F or W. The D gene is left open where the match is weak. For some rows the clone size is stated as once, few or many, or as a class when expanded; others skip it.

TRBJ2-1 - many TRBV29-1 CSVQGMVGNEQFF TGCAGCGTCCAGGGGATGGTGGGGAATGAGCAGTTCTTC
TRBJ1-2 - many TRBV28 CASIPAGSYGYTF TGTGCCAGCATACCCGCGGGTTCCTATGGCTACACCTTC
TRBJ2-1 TRBD2 many TRBV29-1 CSVVTSGRDNEQFF TGCAGCGTAGTGACTAGCGGGAGGGACAATGAGCAGTTCTTC
TRBJ1-5 - many TRBV7-8 CASSRTDNQPQHF TGTGCCAGCAGTAGGACAGACAATCAGCCCCAGCATTTT
TRBJ1-4 - many TRBV24-1 CATSDSDRPFPPEKLFF TGTGCCACCAGTGACTCGGACCGTCCCTTCCCCCCTGAAAAACTGTTTTTT
TRBJ2-7 - many TRBV7-2 CASSSPGLLSYEQYF TGTGCCAGCAGCTCGCCGGGACTCCTCTCCTACGAGCAGTACTTC
TRBJ1-2 - many TRBV28 CASSTIQGHYYGYTF TGTGCCAGCAGTACAATTCAGGGACACTACTATGGCTACACCTTC
TRBJ2-1 TRBD1 many TRBV3-1 CASSRRDRGHEQFF TGTGCCAGCAGCCGCCGGGACAGGGGCCATGAGCAGTTCTTC
TRBJ2-1 - medium-sized TRBV12-3/TRBV12-4 CASTTGGLLYNEQFF TGTGCCAGCACAACGGGGGGCCTCCTTTACAATGAGCAGTTCTTC
TRBJ1-4 - few TRBV19 CASSIPVVGATKLFF TGTGCCAGTAGTATCCCTGTGGTGGGGGCGACGAAACTGTTTTTT
TRBJ2-1 - many TRBV29-1 CSVEGLGDEQFF TGCAGCGTTGAAGGACTCGGGGACGAGCAGTTCTTC
TRBJ1-2 TRBD1 few TRBV29-1 CSVLRGLGYGYTF TGCAGCGTCCTCAGGGGGCTTGGCTATGGCTACACCTTC
TRBJ2-1 - medium-sized TRBV7-2 CASLDWARSGEQFF TGTGCCAGCCTAGACTGGGCCCGCTCGGGTGAGCAGTTCTTC
TRBJ2-1 TRBD1 - TRBV7-3 CASSPLEGALQFF TGTGCCAGCAGCCCGCTTGAGGGGGCGCTCCAGTTCTTC
TRBJ2-1 - many TRBV7-2 CASSFPPYNEQFF TGTGCCAGCAGCTTTCCTCCGTACAATGAGCAGTTCTTC
TRBJ2-3 - - TRBV28 CASSFVAGTDTQYF TGTGCCAGCAGTTTCGTAGCGGGCACAGATACGCAGTATTTT
TRBJ2-7 TRBD2 many TRBV7-9 CASSFPTSGSGGASYEQYF TGTGCCAGCAGCTTCCCGACTAGCGGGAGCGGAGGGGCCTCCTACGAGCAGTACTTC
TRBJ1-2 - many TRBV5-8 CASSLRRHYGYTF TGTGCCAGCAGCTTGCGGCGGCACTATGGCTACACCTTC
TRBJ2-3 - many TRBV27 CASSLWGDSRDTQYF TGTGCCAGCAGTTTGTGGGGCGACTCTAGAGATACGCAGTATTTT
TRBJ2-1 TRBD2 - TRBV6-6 CASSLNSGQANNEQFF TGTGCCAGTTCACTTAATAGCGGGCAAGCCAACAATGAGCAGTTCTTC
TRBJ2-3 TRBD2 - TRBV5-1 CASSGGLAGPPTDTQYF TGCGCCAGCAGCGGAGGACTAGCGGGACCACCCACAGATACGCAGTATTTT
TRBJ2-7 - few TRBV7-8 CASSLPTPNSYEQYF TGTGCCAGCAGCTTACCGACACCCAACTCCTACGAGCAGTACTTC
TRBJ2-3 - many TRBV27 CASSPKAGDTQYF TGTGCCAGCAGTCCCAAAGCAGGAGATACGCAGTATTTT
TRBJ2-1 TRBD2 many TRBV5-4 CASRRGDLRNEQFF TGTGCCAGCAGGCGGGGGGATCTTCGCAATGAGCAGTTCTTC
TRBJ2-7 TRBD2 few TRBV28 CASSFRAGVREQYF TGTGCCAGCAGTTTCCGAGCGGGAGTCCGCGAGCAGTACTTC
TRBJ2-5 TRBD1 many TRBV5-1 CASSLVGGLETQYF TGCGCCAGCAGCTTGGTAGGGGGCCTGGAGACCCAGTACTTC
TRBJ1-5 - few TRBV6-1 CASFGVSNQPQHF TGTGCCAGCTTCGGGGTTAGCAATCAGCCCCAGCATTTT
TRBJ2-1 - - TRBV4-2 CASSLRPGASYNEQFF TGTGCCAGCAGCCTTCGACCCGGAGCTTCCTACAATGAGCAGTTCTTC
TRBJ2-1 TRBD2 many TRBV20-1 CSARILAGGLGDEQFF TGCAGTGCTAGAATACTAGCGGGAGGTTTGGGCGATGAGCAGTTCTTC
TRBJ1-5 TRBD1 - TRBV6-2/TRBV6-3 CASSYFDRAQPQHF TGTGCCAGCAGTTACTTCGACAGGGCCCAGCCCCAGCATTTT
TRBJ2-7 TRBD2 few TRBV5-1 CASKGLVSYEQYF TGCGCCAGCAAGGGACTAGTTTCCTACGAGCAGTACTTC
TRBJ2-1 - many TRBV3-1 CASSQDRLSYNEQFF TGTGCCAGCAGCCAAGATCGGTTGTCCTACAATGAGCAGTTCTTC
TRBJ2-1 - many TRBV27 CASSPSRGEQFF TGTGCCAGCAGTCCCTCAAGGGGTGAGCAGTTCTTC
TRBJ2-5 - medium-sized TRBV20-1 CSARVGAGETQYF TGCAGTGCTAGAGTCGGGGCCGGGGAGACCCAGTACTTC
TRBJ2-7 - - TRBV30 CAWRGPNYEQYF TGTGCCTGGAGGGGGCCAAACTACGAGCAGTACTTC
TRBJ2-1 - few TRBV19 CASSLDASINEQFF TGTGCCAGTAGTTTAGACGCGAGCATCAATGAGCAGTTCTTC
TRBJ2-3 - - TRBV19 CASSIMGASSTDTQYF TGTGCCAGTAGTATCATGGGGGCCTCTAGCACAGATACGCAGTATTTT
TRBJ1-4 - many TRBV28 CASSRKNEKLFF TGTGCCAGCAGCCGCAAAAATGAAAAACTGTTTTTT
TRBJ1-1 TRBD1 many TRBV4-2 CASSQEKHRGTEAFF TGTGCCAGCAGTCAAGAAAAGCACAGGGGCACTGAAGCTTTCTTT
TRBJ1-2 - many TRBV12-3/TRBV12-4 CASSRLTLEGYTF TGTGCCAGCAGTCGCCTGACCTTGGAAGGCTACACCTTC
TRBJ2-5 - many TRBV30 CAWSGTDPARTQYF TGTGCCTGGAGTGGGACTGATCCCGCGAGGACCCAGTACTTC
TRBJ2-5 - many TRBV27 CASSATATLLETQYF TGTGCCAGCAGTGCGACAGCGACTTTATTGGAGACCCAGTACTTC
TRBJ1-1 - - TRBV11-2 CASSLGSPTEAFF TGTGCCAGCAGCTTAGGTTCGCCCACTGAAGCTTTCTTT
TRBJ2-5 - medium-sized TRBV7-9 CASSLETQYF TGTGCCAGCAGCTTAGAGACCCAGTACTTC
TRBJ1-5 TRBD1 many TRBV3-1 CASSQGTGGTGDQPQHF TGTGCCAGCAGCCAAGGTACGGGCGGGACAGGGGATCAGCCCCAGCATTTT
TRBJ2-7 TRBD1 - TRBV4-3 CASSQARTGGYEQYF TGCGCCAGCAGCCAAGCGAGGACAGGGGGCTACGAGCAGTACTTC
TRBJ2-5 TRBD2 few TRBV3-1 CASSPERELKTQYF TGTGCCAGCAGCCCTGAGCGGGAGTTGAAGACCCAGTACTTC
TRBJ2-7 TRBD2 many TRBV6-5 CASRSAGGTYEQYF TGTGCCAGCAGATCAGCGGGAGGGACCTACGAGCAGTACTTC